This TCR beta chain was identified in a study of human T cells and chemical hapten exposure. About the research overall: It was small differences in pooled library volume that mainly caused per-sample TCR yields to vary. Findings and caveats of the study: Following DPC sensitization, TCRs present above 1 in 1000 frequency showed no change.

Per the original methods: Samples had a median of around 96,000 TCRs, ranging about 20,000 to 700,000. Using its own MiXCR run on the RACE reads, TCRdb lists one record per CDR3 protein. Clone size and V and J calls follow TCRdb, not the original study. The sample shows about 77,000 distinct CDR3 sequences, approximately 8.1% of them seen only once. Notes on this clonotype: Its antigen remains unidentified.

Trimming removed 7 bases at V and 4 bases at J, with 7 bases between. The CDR3 is 11 amino acids. Germline V gene lookup returns CDR1 KGHSH and CDR2 LQKENI. The time point here: healthy volunteer bleed at 6 weeks. Total RNA was isolated from whole blood that had not been fractionated. Sequencing input: whole blood. The J gene is TRBJ1-1, the V gene TRBV18; possible D gene TRBD1, 5 bases. This sequence originates from a female donor in good health. Some clones in this sample may be carry-over from other donors' samples. This CDR3 is CASFGATEAFF. In DNA, the CDR3 is TGTGCCAGCTTCGGGGCCACTGAAGCTTTCTTT.